Below, 25 T cell receptor beta chains from the same sample are listed, as sequenced in a study of T cell repertoires in cytomegalovirus infection. TCRdb reprocessed the reads via MiXCR and lists one record per CDR3 protein. Altogether fewer than 400,000 distinct CDR3 sequences are present, over 15% being singletons, with the ten largest covering less than 9.5%. Input material: PBMCs. The origin of the receptors is a human donor in good health (CMV status not recorded). Some clones in this sample may be carry-over from other donors' samples.

At least ten counts were recorded for this clonotype. The CDR3 sequence: CASSLGIRAGGRYNEQFF. The CDR3 DNA reads as TGTGCCAGCAGCTTGGGGATTCGAGCGGGGGGGCGGTACAATGAGCAGTTCTTC. This chain joins TRBV7-8 and TRBJ2-1; 10 positions agree with TRBD2. Germline V lookup: CDR1 SGHVS, CDR2 FQNEAQ. The CDR3 totals 18 residues. After removal of 3 bases from V and 4 bases from J, the junction contained 12 bases not matched to a gene.

J is TRBJ1-1 and V is TRBV14; D ambiguous. Germline-derived CDR1 and CDR2 are SGHDN and FVKESK. This CDR3 spans 15 amino acids. V lost 6 bases and J lost 6, with 20 bases in between. The CDR3 protein is CASRPSTGWKPEAFF. CDR3 nucleotides: TGTGCCAGCAGACCCTCTACGGGTTGGAAACCTGAAGCTTTCTTT.

Ten or more counts support this clonotype. This chain connects TRBV12-3 or TRBV12-4 to TRBJ2-2; TRBD1 agrees at 8 bases. The CDR3 runs to 15 residues. V trimming: 3 bases; J trimming: 7 bases; junction bases outside the gene matches: 7. Written as DNA, the CDR3 is TGTGCCAGCAGTTTTGACAGGGGAGGAGGCGGGGAGCTGTTTTTT. Translating it yields CASSFDRGGGGELFF.

The chain employs TRBV7-8 and TRBJ1-5; D perhaps matches TRBD1 (5 bases). Trimming stripped 1 base from V and 3 bases from J, with 13 bases between. From germline, CDR1 is SGHVS and CDR2 FQNEAQ. The CDR3 has 16 residues. CDR3 in DNA: TGTGCCAGCAGCTTAGAAGTAGGGGAGTCCAATCAGCCCCAGCATTTT. Protein sequence: CASSLEVGESNQPQHF.

This clonotype was detected only a few times. This sequence joins TRBV24-1 and TRBJ2-3, with 7 bases lining up with TRBD2. Germline V lookup: CDR1 KGHDR, CDR2 SFDVKD. The CDR3 is 16 amino acids. V shed 3 bases and J 4 bases; nucleotides not matched to a gene: 9. The DNA for the CDR3 is TGTGCCACCAGTGATCCCAAAGGGAGGGCCCCAGATACGCAGTATTTT. This gives the protein CATSDPKGRAPDTQYF.

This clonotype was observed many times. The chain is built from TRBV11-2 and TRBJ2-5, with D hard to call. The germline V and J ends were trimmed by 1 base and 3 bases, with 3 bases remaining between them. The germline V gene encodes CDR1 SGHAT and CDR2 FQNNGV. This CDR3 spans 12 amino acids. CDR3 loop: CASSLGEETQYF. The CDR3, as DNA: TGTGCCAGCAGCTTAGGGGAAGAGACCCAGTACTTC.

In its sample, this clonotype was seen many times. The rearrangement uses TRBV7-2 and TRBJ2-3; D not resolved. Germline V gives CDR1 SGHTA, CDR2 FQGNSA. The V end lost 5 bases, the J end lost 1 base, and 7 bases lay between the germline ends. The CDR3 has 13 amino acids. CDR3 region: CASSTSGTDTQYF. CDR3 sequence (DNA): TGTGCCAGCAGCACAAGCGGCACAGATACGCAGTATTTT.

The chain couples TRBV19 to TRBJ1-5; no reliable D call. With 4 bases removed from V and 5 bases from J, the gap between germline ends came to 9 bases. In germline, CDR1 is LNHDA, CDR2 SQIVND (reference sequence). CDR3 length: 13 residues. CDR3 sequence reads: CASSKGRDQPQHF. CDR3 DNA sequence: TGTGCCAGTAGTAAAGGAAGGGATCAGCCCCAGCATTTT.

This clonotype turned up a few times. A much larger clone sits a single nucleotide away, making a read error possible. The chain uses TRBV7-2 and TRBJ2-2; D not certain. Germline loops: CDR1 SGHTA, CDR2 FQGNSA. The CDR3 length is 14 residues. V lost 3 bases to trimming and J lost 1 base, with 6 bases between them. The CDR3 nucleotides are TGTGCCAGCAGCTTTTGGCAGAACACCGGGGAGCTGTTTTTT. It codes for CASSFWQNTGELFF.

The chain recombines TRBV19 with TRBJ2-1; 9 bases are a match to TRBD2. Germline trimming cut 10 bases from V and 4 bases from J; bases unmatched to any gene: 2. The CDR3 has 12 residues. Germline CDR1 is LNHDA and CDR2 is SQIVND (reference sequence). DNA of the CDR3: TGTGCCACTAGCGGGACTTACAATGAGCAGTTCTTC. Amino acid sequence: CATSGTYNEQFF.

This clonotype was counted between two and nine times. The rearrangement joins TRBV4-1 to TRBJ1-1; D possibly corresponds to TRBD1 (5 bases). The CDR3 is 15 amino acids. Germline-derived CDR1 and CDR2 are MGHRA and YSYEKL. V was trimmed by 4 bases and J by 2 bases, leaving 14 bases between them. CDR3 in amino acids: CASSRVGEGNTEAFF. DNA of the CDR3: TGCGCCAGCAGCCGAGTGGGGGAGGGAAACACTGAAGCTTTCTTT.

The genes are TRBV5-8 and TRBJ1-1, with D tentatively TRBD1 (5 bases). Trimming removed 2 bases at V and 0 bases at J, with 11 bases between. CDR1 is SGHTS and CDR2 is YDEGEE in the germline V gene. The length of the CDR3 is 15 residues. In DNA, the CDR3 is TGTGCCAGCAGCTTCCAGGGATTCATGAACACTGAAGCTTTCTTT. Translation gives CASSFQGFMNTEAFF.

This clonotype has at least ten counts. The chain links TRBV6-1 to TRBJ2-1; TRBD1 is a possible D gene (6 bases). The germline CDR1 and CDR2 sequences are MNHNS and SASEGT. The CDR3 contains 14 residues. Trimming removed 6 bases from V and 0 bases from J, with 9 bases in between. The CDR3 nucleotides read TGTGCCAGCAGCTCCAGGGGCTCCTACAATGAGCAGTTCTTC. Its protein product is CASSSRGSYNEQFF.

The sample holds many counts of this clonotype. The V gene is TRBV7-2, the J gene TRBJ2-5, with 12 nucleotides matching TRBD2. This CDR3 is 17 amino acids long. Germline loops: CDR1 SGHTA, CDR2 FQGNSA. V shed 3 bases, J shed 3 bases, and the junction held 8 bases outside the gene matches. The CDR3 DNA is TGTGCCAGCAGCTTTCGCCCCTGGACTAGCGGGGAAGAGACCCAGTACTTC. Its translation is CASSFRPWTSGEETQYF.

This clonotype was counted at least ten times. This chain connects TRBV7-2 to TRBJ2-5; D is unclear. The CDR3 is made up of 12 amino acids. V was pared by 6 bases and J by 0 bases, with 5 bases between. CDR1 and CDR2 from the germline V gene are SGHTA and FQGNSA. The CDR3 DNA follows: TGTGCCAGCAGACGAGACCAAGAGACCCAGTACTTC. This translates into CASRRDQETQYF.

CDR3 residues: CASKSGLAIYEQYF. The CDR3 nucleotides are TGTGCCAGCAAATCCGGACTAGCTATCTACGAGCAGTACTTC. This chain joins TRBV6-2 or TRBV6-3 and TRBJ2-7, with 8 bases lining up with TRBD2. Trimming at V came to 7 bases and at J to 3 bases, leaving 8 bases not matched to a gene. Germline V gives CDR1 MNHEY, CDR2 SVGEGT. The CDR3 runs 14 residues.

The chain carries TRBV11-2 and TRBJ1-1; no clear D. CDR1 and CDR2 (germline): SGHAT, FQNNGV. The CDR3 length is 17 residues. V lost 3 bases to trimming and J lost 0 bases, with 17 bases between them. CDR3 nucleotide sequence: TGTGCCAGCAGCTTCCCCCGGGGAGAGCTCATGAACACTGAAGCTTTCTTT. This gives the protein CASSFPRGELMNTEAFF.

This CDR3 reads CASSSVTEPLEPQHF. CDR3 DNA: TGTGCCAGCAGCTCGGTGACAGAGCCCTTAGAGCCCCAGCATTTT. The rearrangement joins TRBV7-9 to TRBJ1-5; D possibly corresponds to TRBD1 (5 bases). Trimming removed 4 bases at V and 8 bases at J, with 18 bases between. Germline values: CDR1 SEHNR, CDR2 FQNEAQ (reference sequence). The CDR3 totals 15 residues. The variable domain in full, with the rest retrieved from reference TRBV7-9 and TRBJ1-5, is DTGVSQNPRHKITKRGQNVTFRCDPISEHNRLYWYRQTLGQGPEFLTYFQNEAQLEKSRLLSDRFSAERPKGSFSTLEIQRTEQGDSAMYLCASSSVTEPLEPQHFGDGTRLSIL.

This rearrangement joins TRBV20-1 to TRBJ2-3; TRBD2 matches at 10 bases. This CDR3 is 17 amino acids long. V was clipped by 2 bases and J by 1 base; unmatched bases: 9. The germline gives CDR1 DFQATT, CDR2 SNEGSKA (reference sequence). This CDR3 reads CSARRLAGAPGTDTQYF. The CDR3 bases are TGCAGTGCTAGAAGGCTAGCGGGGGCCCCTGGCACAGATACGCAGTATTTT.

In its sample, this clonotype was seen many times. This chain connects TRBV2 to TRBJ1-4; D is unresolved. V gave up 4 bases and J gave up 8 bases, with 5 bases separating them. Per germline, CDR1 SNHLY and CDR2 FYNNEI. This CDR3 contains 11 residues. The chain's CDR3 is CASSGEEKLFF. CDR3 DNA: TGTGCCAGCAGTGGTGAAGAAAAACTGTTTTTT.

The table lists this clonotype with many counts. This chain joins TRBV4-1 and TRBJ2-7; 10 positions agree with TRBD1. The J segment lost 5 bases and the V segment lost 0 bases, leaving 7 bases of the junction unmatched. Germline CDR1 is MGHRA and CDR2 is YSYEKL. CDR3 length: 16 amino acids. Written as DNA, the CDR3 is TGCGCCAGCAGCCAAGATCTGACAGGGGGCTTGGACGAGCAGTACTTC. Its protein product is CASSQDLTGGLDEQYF.

This clonotype appeared a few times. CDR3: CASSKDTSNTEAFF. The CDR3 DNA reads TGTGCCAGCAGCAAAGACACCTCGAACACTGAAGCTTTCTTT. This sequence joins TRBV7-9 and TRBJ1-1; D not resolved. Germline V gene sequence: CDR1 SEHNR, CDR2 FQNEAQ (reference sequence). The CDR3 consists of 14 residues. V lost 5 bases and J lost 1, with 11 bases in between.

This clonotype occurred a few times. The chain employs TRBV20-1 and TRBJ2-3, with 7 positions matching TRBD1. This CDR3 is built from 15 residues. The germline V gene encodes CDR1 DFQATT and CDR2 SNEGSKA (reference sequence). The CDR3 DNA is TGCAGGACTTCCGGGACAGACATTAGCACAGATACGCAGTATTTT. Protein: CRTSGTDISTDTQYF.

The rearrangement links TRBV12-3 or TRBV12-4 to TRBJ1-5; tentatively, D is TRBD1 (5 bases). This CDR3 spans 13 amino acids. V was trimmed by 6 bases and J by 3 bases, leaving 9 bases between them. The CDR3 protein is CASRGRDNQPQHF. As DNA, the CDR3 is TGTGCCAGCAGGGGACGTGACAATCAGCCCCAGCATTTT.

At least ten counts were recorded for this clonotype. The chain recombines TRBV7-2 with TRBJ2-1, with D uncertain. The ends were cut back, 3 bases at V and 2 bases at J, with 11 bases in the middle. The CDR3 has 15 residues. The germline V gene has CDR1 SGHTA and CDR2 FQGNSA. The CDR3 DNA sequence: TGTGCCAGCAGCTTTACTACCGGAGCCTACAATGAGCAGTTCTTC. As protein: CASSFTTGAYNEQFF.